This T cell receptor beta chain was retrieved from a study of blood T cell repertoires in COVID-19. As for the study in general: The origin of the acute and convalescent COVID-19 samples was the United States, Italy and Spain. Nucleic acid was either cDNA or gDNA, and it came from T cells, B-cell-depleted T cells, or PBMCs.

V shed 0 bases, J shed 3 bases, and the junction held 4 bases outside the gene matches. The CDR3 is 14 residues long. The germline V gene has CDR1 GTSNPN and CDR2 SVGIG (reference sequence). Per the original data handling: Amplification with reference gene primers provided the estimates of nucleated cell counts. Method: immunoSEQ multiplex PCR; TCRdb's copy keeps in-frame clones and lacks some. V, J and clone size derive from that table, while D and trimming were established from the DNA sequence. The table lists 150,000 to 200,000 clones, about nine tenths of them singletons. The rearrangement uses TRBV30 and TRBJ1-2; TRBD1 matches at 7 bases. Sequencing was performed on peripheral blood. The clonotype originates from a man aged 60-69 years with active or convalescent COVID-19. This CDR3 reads CAWSVTGAHYGYTF. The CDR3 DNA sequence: TGTGCCTGGAGTGTAACAGGGGCCCACTATGGCTACACCTTC.